The TCR beta chain under discussion was sequenced for a study of regulatory T cells in long-lasting Graves disease. Study-wide findings and caveats: TRBV28, TRBJ1-2 and TRBJ2-5 were segments that persistent disease favored. No thyroid tissue was studied; the work used peripheral blood only.

The CDR3 runs 13 residues. Germline V gives CDR1 DFQATT, CDR2 SNEGSKA (reference sequence). Trimming left V 1 base short and J 4 bases short, with 10 bases between. Arm-PCR of CDR3 regions and iRepertoire HTBI primers were the basis on which TCR beta libraries were built. One entry per CDR3 protein, called by TCRdb with MiXCR from the multiplex PCR reads. The table shows 650,000 to 700,000 distinct CDR3 sequences, with about 30% occurring only once. This clonotype was counted a few times. What it recognizes is unknown. As to time point: persistent/refractory GD, antithyroid drugs over 5 years with positive TRAb. Generation of the TCR library employed RNA extracted from PBMCs. The patients were enrolled through endocrinology in Xi'an, China.

This clonotype was obtained from a female donor with Graves disease. Sequenced material: peripheral blood mononuclear cells (PBMCs), taken when the disease was refractory, from a patient treated with antithyroid drugs. The V call is TRBV20-1, the J call TRBJ1-1; tentative D call: TRBD1 (5 bases). The CDR3 loop reads CSARVGDRTEAFF. The CDR3 nucleotides are TGCAGTGCTAGAGTGGGGGACCGCACTGAAGCTTTCTTT.